This T cell receptor (beta chain) was captured by sequencing in a study of Graves' ophthalmopathy and Graves' hyperthyroidism. Whole-study results and caveats: Most thyroid clonotypes with frequency above 0.001 were detected in blood too.

The V and J ends lost 3 bases and 2 bases respectively, with 11 bases between them. The CDR3 consists of 16 residues. CDR1 is LNHDA and CDR2 is SQIVND in the germline V gene (reference sequence). The sequenced template was RNA, covering the TCR beta CDR3 region. The first round was an RT-PCR with HTBI primers, and the second round was a multiplex PCR. TCRdb itself ran the multiplex PCR reads through MiXCR, one entry per CDR3 protein. Here the sample spans over a million distinct CDR3 sequences, about 36% being singletons. This clonotype was observed many times. The antigen is not known. The sequence derives from an adult man with Graves' hyperthyroidism. The material sequenced was peripheral blood or thyroid tissue (not recorded which). V usage is TRBV19 and J usage is TRBJ2-6; D could derive from TRBD1 or TRBD2 (6 bases each). The CDR3 DNA is TGTGCCAGTAGTATCGGGGGCGCTCCTGGGGCCAACGTCCTGACTTTC. Translation: CASSIGGAPGANVLTF.